A selection of T cell receptor beta chains follows, all from one sample in a study of blood T cell repertoires in COVID-19. Using immunoSEQ multiplex PCR, the repertoire was profiled, and TCRdb retains in-frame clones only, with some absent. The sample consists of roughly 70,000 clones, over 70% of them appearing once. Input material: peripheral blood. The receptors originated from a woman aged 70 to 79 with acute or convalescent COVID-19. The CDR3 runs from the conserved cysteine through the conserved F or W. The D gene is left open where the match is weak. A clone size is listed for some rows: how often the clone was seen (once, few, many), or a class if it is expanded.

clone_size j_call d_call v_call cdr3_aa cdr3_nt
. TRBJ1-5 . TRBV28 CASSPPTGSQPQHF TGTGCCAGCAGTCCGCCGACAGGCAGTCAGCCCCAGCATTTT
few TRBJ1-2 . TRBV2 CASSGGDNYGYTF TGTGCCAGCAGCGGAGGGGATAACTATGGCTACACCTTC
. TRBJ2-1 . TRBV6-5 CASSSPAGEQFF TGTGCCAGCAGTTCCCCTGCGGGCGAGCAGTTCTTC
. TRBJ2-1 TRBD2 TRBV24-1 CATSDLQTLAGGVDEQFF TGTGCCACCAGTGATTTGCAAACCCTAGCGGGAGGGGTTGATGAGCAGTTCTTC
. TRBJ1-5 . TRBV12-3/TRBV12-4 CASKLIGNQPQHF TGTGCCAGCAAGCTGATAGGCAATCAGCCCCAGCATTTT
. TRBJ2-5 . TRBV7-6 CASSSGRRGTETQYF TGTGCCAGCAGCTCGGGACGTCGGGGGACGGAGACCCAGTACTTC
. TRBJ2-1 TRBD1 TRBV3-1/TRBV3-2 CASSQGTGVVDEQFF TGTGCCAGCAGCCAAGGGACAGGGGTTGTAGATGAGCAGTTCTTC
. TRBJ1-1 TRBD1 TRBV11-2 CASSLWSTGGTEAFF TGTGCCAGCAGCTTATGGTCGACAGGGGGGACTGAAGCTTTCTTT
. TRBJ2-2 TRBD2 TRBV2 CASSKGLAVNTGELFF TGTGCCAGCAGCAAGGGACTAGCGGTGAACACCGGGGAGCTGTTTTTT
. TRBJ1-4 . TRBV6-2/TRBV6-3 CASSYKTGPTNEKLFF TGTGCCAGCAGTTACAAAACAGGACCAACTAATGAAAAACTGTTTTTT
. TRBJ2-5 TRBD1 TRBV24-1 CATSDLQAGGETQYF TGTGCCACCAGTGATTTGCAGGCAGGGGGAGAGACCCAGTACTTC
few TRBJ2-1 TRBD2 TRBV19 CASSIFSGVSSSYNEQFF TGTGCCAGTAGTATTTTCAGCGGGGTCTCTAGCTCCTACAATGAGCAGTTCTTC
. TRBJ1-4 TRBD1 TRBV5-8 CASSLEGTGGNEKLFF TGTGCCAGCAGCCTGGAGGGTACAGGGGGTAATGAAAAACTGTTTTTT
. TRBJ2-4 TRBD1 TRBV19 CASSIGTGDKNIQYF TGTGCCAGTAGTATTGGGACAGGGGACAAAAACATTCAGTACTTC
. TRBJ1-2 TRBD1 TRBV19 CASSTLTGQISYGYTF TGTGCCAGTAGTACACTAACGGGACAGATCAGCTATGGCTACACCTTC
. TRBJ1-5 . TRBV5-1 CASSLDNYSNQPQHF TGCGCCAGCAGCTTGGACAATTATAGCAATCAGCCCCAGCATTTT
. TRBJ2-1 . TRBV11-2 CASSLSSFGLGNEQFF TGTGCCAGCAGCCTTAGCTCGTTTGGCCTCGGGAATGAGCAGTTCTTC
once TRBJ2-3 TRBD2 TRBV7-2 CASSRSGGITDTQYF TGTGCCAGCAGCCGTAGCGGGGGGATCACAGATACGCAGTATTTT
. TRBJ2-7 . TRBV28 CASSFIGGGRNEQYF TGTGCCAGCAGTTTTATCGGAGGGGGCCGCAACGAGCAGTACTTC
. TRBJ1-6 TRBD1 TRBV5-1 CASSLQGFAYNSPLHF TGCGCCAGCAGCTTACAGGGGTTTGCCTATAATTCACCCCTCCACTTT
. TRBJ1-4 . TRBV6-5 CASSFSRAVGEKLFF TGTGCCAGCAGTTTTAGCAGGGCCGTTGGTGAAAAACTGTTTTTT
. TRBJ2-1 . TRBV6-4 CASSEGDTQQFF TGTGCCAGCAGTGAAGGGGACACCCAGCAGTTCTTC
. TRBJ1-1 TRBD1 TRBV6-4 CASSERGLRTEAFF TGTGCCAGCAGTGAGAGGGGGCTACGGACTGAAGCTTTCTTT
. TRBJ1-1 TRBD1 TRBV19 CASSIQTGDGTEAFF TGTGCCAGTAGTATCCAGACAGGGGATGGCACTGAAGCTTTCTTT
. TRBJ1-3 . TRBV3-1/TRBV3-2 CASSQTNSNTIYF TGTGCCAGCAGCCAAACCAACAGCAACACCATATATTTT
. TRBJ2-3 TRBD2 TRBV6-5 CASSYSVAGGIDTQYF TGTGCCAGCAGTTACTCGGTAGCGGGGGGTATAGATACGCAGTATTTT
. TRBJ1-2 . TRBV27 CASSLTGNYGYTF TGTGCCAGCAGTTTAACAGGGAACTATGGCTACACCTTC
. TRBJ1-1 . TRBV12-3/TRBV12-4 CASSLTGSPEAFF TGTGCCAGCAGTTTGACAGGTTCCCCTGAAGCTTTCTTT
. TRBJ1-2 . TRBV7-6 CASSLIGGYTF TGTGCCAGCAGCTTAATCGGTGGCTACACCTTC
. TRBJ2-5 . TRBV7-8 CASSPDVSGQETQYF TGTGCCAGCAGCCCCGACGTCAGCGGGCAAGAGACCCAGTACTTC
. TRBJ2-7 TRBD1 TRBV27 CASSLTGQGIYEQYF TGTGCCAGCAGTTTAACGGGACAGGGGATATACGAGCAGTACTTC
. TRBJ1-3 . TRBV23-1 CASSSGSGNTIYF TGCGCCAGCAGTTCAGGGTCTGGAAACACCATATATTTT
. TRBJ1-1 . TRBV2 CASSEVAGNTEAFF TGTGCCAGCAGTGAAGTGGCAGGGAACACTGAAGCTTTCTTT
. TRBJ1-5 TRBD1 TRBV6-1 CASSEQTGVFDVSNQPQHF TGTGCCAGCAGTGAGCAGACAGGGGTTTTTGATGTGAGCAATCAGCCCCAGCATTTT
. TRBJ2-3 TRBD2 TRBV7-9 CASSHPRASGGVDTQYF TGTGCCAGCAGCCACCCCCGGGCTAGCGGGGGGGTAGATACGCAGTATTTT
once TRBJ2-1 . TRBV3-1/TRBV3-2 CASSPSGREQFF TGTGCCAGCAGCCCCTCGGGGAGGGAGCAGTTCTTC
. TRBJ1-1 . TRBV5-1 CASSFGDTEAFF TGCGCCAGCAGCTTTGGAGACACTGAAGCTTTCTTT
. TRBJ1-3 . TRBV5-6 CASSLEGGPEDTIYF TGTGCCAGCAGCTTGGAAGGGGGTCCCGAAGACACCATATATTTT
. TRBJ2-3 TRBD2 TRBV19 CASSIVGASGSQDTQYF TGTGCCAGTAGTATAGTAGGGGCTAGCGGGAGTCAAGATACGCAGTATTTT
. TRBJ2-7 . TRBV14 CASGQQTASYEQYF TGTGCCAGCGGTCAGCAAACAGCCTCCTACGAGCAGTACTTC